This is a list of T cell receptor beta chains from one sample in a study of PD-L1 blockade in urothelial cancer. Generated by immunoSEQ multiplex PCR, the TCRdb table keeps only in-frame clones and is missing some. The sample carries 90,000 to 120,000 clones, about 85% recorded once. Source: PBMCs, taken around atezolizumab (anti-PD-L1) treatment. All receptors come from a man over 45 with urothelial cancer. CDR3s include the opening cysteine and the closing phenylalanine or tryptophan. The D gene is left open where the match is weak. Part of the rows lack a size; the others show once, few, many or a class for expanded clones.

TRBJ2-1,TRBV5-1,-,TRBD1,CASTGTGQYNEQFF,TGCGCCAGCACAGGGACAGGGCAATACAATGAGCAGTTCTTC
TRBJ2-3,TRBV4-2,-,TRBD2,CASSQDRGLAGGTWDTDTQYF,TGTGCCAGCAGCCAAGACAGGGGACTAGCGGGGGGGACATGGGACACAGATACGCAGTATTTT
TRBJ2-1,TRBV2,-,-,CASSDGQHRNEQFF,TGTGCCAGCAGTGACGGACAGCACCGTAATGAGCAGTTCTTC
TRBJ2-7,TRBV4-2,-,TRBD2,CASSQDQGGRAEEQYF,TGTGCCAGCAGCCAAGATCAAGGCGGGAGGGCGGAGGAGCAGTACTTC
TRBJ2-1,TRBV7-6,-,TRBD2,CASSPGLAGYEQFF,TGTGCCAGCAGCCCTGGACTAGCGGGATATGAGCAGTTCTTC
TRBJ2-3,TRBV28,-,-,CASRSGQTDTQYF,TGTGCCAGCAGGTCCGGACAGACAGATACGCAGTATTTT
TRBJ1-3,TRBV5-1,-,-,CASSLRGTPSGNTIYF,TGCGCCAGCAGCTTACGTGGGACTCCCTCTGGAAACACCATATATTTT
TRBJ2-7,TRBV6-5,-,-,CASSYSGGVGREQYF,TGTGCCAGCAGTTACTCAGGGGGGGTCGGGCGCGAGCAGTACTTC
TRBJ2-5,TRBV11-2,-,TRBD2,CASVRTREETQYF,TGTGCCAGCGTTAGGACTAGGGAAGAGACCCAGTACTTC
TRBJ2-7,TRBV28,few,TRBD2,CASSEGLAGEVYEQYF,TGTGCCAGCAGTGAAGGCTTAGCGGGAGAAGTCTACGAGCAGTACTTC
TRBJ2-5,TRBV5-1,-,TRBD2,CASNELAGGPKTQYF,TGCGCCAGCAACGAATTAGCGGGAGGACCCAAGACCCAGTACTTC
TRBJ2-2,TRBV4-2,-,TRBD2,CASSQGPSGKGELFF,TGTGCCAGCAGCCAAGGCCCTAGCGGGAAAGGGGAGCTGTTTTTT
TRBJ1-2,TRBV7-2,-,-,CASSMAGTNNYGYTF,TGTGCCAGCAGCATGGCCGGGACAAACAACTATGGCTACACCTTC
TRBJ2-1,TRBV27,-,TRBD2,CASSKAGDGLNEQFF,TGTGCCAGCAGTAAAGCGGGAGATGGGCTCAATGAGCAGTTCTTC
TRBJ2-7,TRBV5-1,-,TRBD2,CASSTRLAGAGEQYF,TGCGCCAGCAGCACTAGACTAGCGGGAGCGGGAGAGCAGTACTTC
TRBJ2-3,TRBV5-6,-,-,CASSLDLATDTQYF,TGTGCCAGCAGCTTGGACCTAGCCACAGATACGCAGTATTTT
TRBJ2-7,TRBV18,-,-,CASSPRTVTYGEQYF,TGTGCCAGCTCACCCAGGACTGTAACCTACGGGGAGCAGTACTTC
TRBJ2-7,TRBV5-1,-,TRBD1,CASSGKTGFYEQYF,TGCGCCAGCAGCGGAAAGACAGGGTTCTACGAGCAGTACTTC
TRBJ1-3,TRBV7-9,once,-,CASTRGFTGNTIYF,TGTGCCAGCACCCGCGGGTTTACTGGAAACACCATATATTTT
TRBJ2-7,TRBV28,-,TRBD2,CASSISGTSFAEQYF,TGTGCCAGCAGTATATCCGGGACTAGCTTTGCGGAGCAGTACTTC
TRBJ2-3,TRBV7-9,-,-,CASSWASTDTQYF,TGTGCCAGCAGCTGGGCTAGCACAGATACGCAGTATTTT
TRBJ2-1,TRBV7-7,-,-,CASSLATGPVEQFF,TGTGCTAGCAGCTTAGCGACGGGTCCAGTTGAGCAGTTCTTC
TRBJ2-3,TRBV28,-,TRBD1,CASRTDRKRTDTQYF,TGTGCCAGCAGGACGGACAGGAAGCGCACAGATACGCAGTATTTT
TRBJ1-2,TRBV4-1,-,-,CASSQAVGPGATGYTF,TGCGCCAGCAGCCAAGCCGTAGGGCCTGGGGCGACCGGCTACACCTTC
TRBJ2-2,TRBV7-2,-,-,CASSLGVAFANTGELFF,TGTGCCAGCAGCTTAGGAGTAGCGTTCGCGAACACCGGGGAGCTGTTTTTT
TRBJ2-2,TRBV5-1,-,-,CASSFSSQTGELFF,TGCGCCAGCAGCTTCAGTAGCCAGACCGGGGAGCTGTTTTTT
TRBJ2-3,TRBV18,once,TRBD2,CASSLLSWIAGGPDTQYF,TGTGCCAGCTCACTATTATCTTGGATAGCGGGAGGCCCAGATACGCAGTATTTT
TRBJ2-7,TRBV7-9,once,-,CASSPGAYEQYF,TGTGCCAGCAGCCCCGGAGCCTACGAGCAGTACTTC
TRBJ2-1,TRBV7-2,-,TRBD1,CASSLAPTWTGVNEQFF,TGTGCCAGCAGCTTAGCCCCCACCTGGACAGGGGTGAATGAGCAGTTCTTC
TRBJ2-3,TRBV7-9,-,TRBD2,CASRTSGSADTQYF,TGTGCCAGTAGGACTAGCGGGAGTGCAGATACGCAGTATTTT
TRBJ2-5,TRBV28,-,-,CATSRRQETQYF,TGTGCCACCTCGCGGAGGCAAGAGACCCAGTACTTC
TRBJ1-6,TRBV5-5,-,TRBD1,CASSGGQGVYNSPLHF,TGTGCCAGCAGCGGGGGTCAGGGGGTTTATAATTCACCCCTCCACTTT
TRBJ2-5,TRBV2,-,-,CASRKTSRGGLRPQETQYF,TGTGCCAGCAGAAAGACTAGCAGAGGGGGACTTCGTCCCCAAGAGACCCAGTACTTC
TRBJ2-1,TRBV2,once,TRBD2,CASTEGLAGANEQFF,TGTGCCAGCACCGAAGGACTAGCGGGAGCCAATGAGCAGTTCTTC
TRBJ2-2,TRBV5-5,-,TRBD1,CASSLLQGVNTGELFF,TGTGCCAGCAGCTTGCTACAGGGGGTGAACACCGGGGAGCTGTTTTTT
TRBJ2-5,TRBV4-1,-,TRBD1,CASSQETDRAGFAQTQYF,TGCGCCAGCAGCCAAGAAACCGACAGGGCTGGGTTCGCACAGACCCAGTACTTC
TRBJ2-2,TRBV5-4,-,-,CASSMRQTGELFF,TGTGCCAGCAGCATGAGACAGACCGGGGAGCTGTTTTTT
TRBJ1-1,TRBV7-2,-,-,CASSLASQNTEAFF,TGTGCCAGCAGCTTAGCTAGCCAGAACACTGAAGCTTTCTTT
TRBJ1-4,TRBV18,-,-,CASSPTATNEKLFF,TGTGCCAGCTCACCAACAGCAACTAATGAAAAACTGTTTTTT
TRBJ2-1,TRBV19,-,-,CASSISPGGYNEQFF,TGTGCCAGTAGTATTAGCCCTGGAGGTTACAATGAGCAGTTCTTC
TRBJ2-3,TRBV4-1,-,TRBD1,CASSQGQGPDTQYF,TGCGCCAGCAGCCAAGGACAGGGACCAGATACGCAGTATTTT
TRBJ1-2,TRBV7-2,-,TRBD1,CASSFGQGSGYTF,TGTGCCAGCAGCTTCGGACAGGGGAGTGGCTACACCTTC
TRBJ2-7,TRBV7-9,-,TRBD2,CATAPASGPYYGEQYF,TGTGCCACTGCACCGGCTAGCGGGCCATATTATGGCGAGCAGTACTTC